This T cell receptor beta chain is drawn from a study of blood T cell repertoires in COVID-19. Overall study: Researchers got acute and convalescent COVID-19 samples from the United States, Italy and Spain.

The assay was immunoSEQ multiplex PCR, and TCRdb's table has in-frame clones only and misses some. The sample consists of more than 85,000 clones, roughly 85% of them appearing once. Germline V lookup: CDR1 SNHLY, CDR2 FYNNEI. The CDR3 totals 14 residues. Unmatched junction bases numbered 3, after V lost 5 bases and J lost 2 bases. The clonotype comes from a woman older than 75 with acute or convalescent COVID-19. The chain couples TRBV2 to TRBJ1-1; 9 bases are shared with TRBD1. The sample taken for sequencing was peripheral blood. The CDR3 DNA is TGTGCCAGCAGTAAGGGACAGGGCAACACTGAAGCTTTCTTT. Its translation is CASSKGQGNTEAFF. The full variable domain, completed using reference TRBV2 and TRBJ1-1, is EPEVTQTPSHQVTQMGQEVILRCVPISNHLYFYWYRQILGQKVEFLVSFYNNEISEKSEIFDDQFSVERPDGSNFTLKIRSTKLEDSAMYFCASSKGQGNTEAFFGQGTRLTVV.